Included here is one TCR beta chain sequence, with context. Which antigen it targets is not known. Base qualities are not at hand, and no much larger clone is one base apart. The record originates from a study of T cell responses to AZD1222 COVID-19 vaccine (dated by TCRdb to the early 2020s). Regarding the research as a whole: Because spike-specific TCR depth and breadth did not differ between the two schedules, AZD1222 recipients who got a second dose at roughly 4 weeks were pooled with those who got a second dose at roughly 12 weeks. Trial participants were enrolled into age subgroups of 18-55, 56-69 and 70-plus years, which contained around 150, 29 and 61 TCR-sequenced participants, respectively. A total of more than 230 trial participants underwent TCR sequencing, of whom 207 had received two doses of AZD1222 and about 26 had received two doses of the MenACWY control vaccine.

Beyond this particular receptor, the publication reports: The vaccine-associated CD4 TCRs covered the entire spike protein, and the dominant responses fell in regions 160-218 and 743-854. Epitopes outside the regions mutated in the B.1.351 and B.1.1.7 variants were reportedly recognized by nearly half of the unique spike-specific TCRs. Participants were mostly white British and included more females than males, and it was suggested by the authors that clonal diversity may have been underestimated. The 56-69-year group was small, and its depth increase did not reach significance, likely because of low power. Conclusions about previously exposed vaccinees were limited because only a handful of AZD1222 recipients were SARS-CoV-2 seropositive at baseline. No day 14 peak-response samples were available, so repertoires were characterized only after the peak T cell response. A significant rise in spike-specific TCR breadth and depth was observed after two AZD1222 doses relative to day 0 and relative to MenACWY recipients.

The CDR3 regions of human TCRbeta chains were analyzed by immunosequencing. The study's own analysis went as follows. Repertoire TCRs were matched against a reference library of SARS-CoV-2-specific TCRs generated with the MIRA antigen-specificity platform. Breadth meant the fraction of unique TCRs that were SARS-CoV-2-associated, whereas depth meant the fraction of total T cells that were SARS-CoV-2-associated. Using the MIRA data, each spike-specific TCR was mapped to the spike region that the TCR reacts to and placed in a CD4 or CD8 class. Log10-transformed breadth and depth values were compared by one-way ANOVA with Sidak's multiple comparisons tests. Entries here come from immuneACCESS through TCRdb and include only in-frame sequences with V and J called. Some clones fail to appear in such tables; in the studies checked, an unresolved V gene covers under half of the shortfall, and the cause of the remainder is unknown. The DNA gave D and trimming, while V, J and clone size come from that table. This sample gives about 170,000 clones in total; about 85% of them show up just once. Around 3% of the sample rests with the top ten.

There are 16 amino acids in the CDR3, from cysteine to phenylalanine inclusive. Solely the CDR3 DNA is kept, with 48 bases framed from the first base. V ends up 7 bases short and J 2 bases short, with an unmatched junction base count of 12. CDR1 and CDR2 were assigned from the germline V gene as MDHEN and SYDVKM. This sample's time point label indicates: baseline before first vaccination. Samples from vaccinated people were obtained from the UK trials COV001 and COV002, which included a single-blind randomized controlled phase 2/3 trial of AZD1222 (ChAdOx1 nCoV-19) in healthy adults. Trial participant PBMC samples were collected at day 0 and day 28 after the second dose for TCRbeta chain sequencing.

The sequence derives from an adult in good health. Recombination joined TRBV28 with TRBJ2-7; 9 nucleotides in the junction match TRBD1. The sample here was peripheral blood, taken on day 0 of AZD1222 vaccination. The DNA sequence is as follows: TGTGCCAGCACCTCTTCTCTAGGACAGGGGACCTACGAGCAGTACTTC. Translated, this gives CASTSSLGQGTYEQYF.